This entry lists 16 T cell receptor beta chains sequenced from one sample in a study of blood T cell repertoires in COVID-19 (dated by TCRdb to the early 2020s). To prepare the library, the immunoSEQ multiplex PCR assay was applied. The table was pulled from immuneACCESS by TCRdb, which kept in-frame rearrangements only. Such tables lose some clones; where checked, under half of the loss comes from unresolved V genes, and the rest has no known cause. The sample table shows about 180,000 clones, and 85% are seen once. More than 5% of the sample comes from the top ten. Material for sequencing was PBMCs or T cells enriched from blood (not recorded which). Source of these receptors: a middle-aged man who had recovered from COVID-19.

The gene calls are TRBV5-1 and TRBJ1-5; D is possibly TRBD1 (5 bases). Germline CDR1 reads SGHRS; CDR2 reads YFSETQ. V lost 2 bases and J 6 bases, leaving 9 bases between the germline ends. CDR3 size: 13 residues. The CDR3 DNA sequence: TGCGCCAGCAGCTTAGGGGCAGGTCAGCCCCAGCATTTT. It is translated as CASSLGAGQPQHF.

The chain joins TRBV5-4 to TRBJ2-2, with 13 bases aligning to TRBD2. Trimming took 5 bases from V and 4 from J; bases not matched to a gene: 8. CDR3 size: 17 residues. Germline V lookup: CDR1 SGHNT, CDR2 YYREEE (reference sequence). In DNA, the CDR3 is TGTGCCAGCAGACCTGGGACTAGCGGGGTTCTCACCGGGGAGCTGTTTTTT. It encodes CASRPGTSGVLTGELFF. Full variable domain (rest looked up from reference TRBV5-4 and TRBJ2-2): ETGVTQSPTHLIKTRGQQVTLRCSSQSGHNTVSWYQQALGQGPQFIFQYYREEENGRGNFPPRFSGLQFPNYSSELNVNALELDDSALYLCASRPGTSGVLTGELFFGEGSRLTVL.

The rearrangement uses TRBV4-1 and TRBJ1-6, with a tentative D call TRBD1 (6 bases). The CDR3 length is 16 residues. Trimming stripped 4 bases from V and 7 bases from J, with 17 bases between. Germline V gives CDR1 MGHRA, CDR2 YSYEKL. CDR3 region: CASSPVGRTANSPLHF. The DNA for the CDR3 is TGCGCCAGCAGCCCGGTTGGCCGGACAGCAAATTCACCCCTCCACTTT.

The V and J genes are TRBV5-4 and TRBJ2-3, with 10 bases identical to TRBD2. The CDR3 extends over 17 amino acids. CDR1 and CDR2 from the germline V gene are SGHNT and YYREEE (reference sequence). Germline trimming cut 4 bases from V and 0 bases from J; bases unmatched to any gene: 8. CDR3 sequence reads: CASSPWASGGSTDTQYF. Here the CDR3 DNA reads TGTGCCAGCAGCCCCTGGGCTAGCGGGGGTAGCACAGATACGCAGTATTTT.

The CDR3 DNA sequence: TGTGCCAGCAGTTATTCGACGGGCACTGAAGCTTTCTTT. This sequence encodes CASSYSTGTEAFF. This chain links TRBV6-5 with TRBJ1-1; D unresolved. Germline V gene sequence: CDR1 MNHEY, CDR2 SVGAGI. The CDR3 totals 13 residues. Trimming left V 3 bases short and J 4 bases short, with 9 bases between.

This chain joins TRBV12-3 or TRBV12-4 and TRBJ1-1, with D tentatively TRBD1 (5 bases). The CDR3 length is 13 residues. Trimming stripped 4 bases from V and 1 base from J, with 7 bases between. In DNA, the CDR3 is TGTGCCAGCAGTTCGACAGCGAACACTGAAGCTTTCTTT. Encoded protein: CASSSTANTEAFF.

The chain joins TRBV6-5 to TRBJ1-1; unclear D gene. V lost 4 bases to trimming and J lost 1 base, with 7 bases between them. Germline CDR1 and CDR2: MNHEY and SVGAGI. This CDR3 is built from 13 residues. CDR3 residues: CASSSSGNTEAFF. The DNA of the CDR3 is TGTGCCAGCAGTTCGTCAGGGAACACTGAAGCTTTCTTT.

J is TRBJ2-2 and V is TRBV11-2; 9 nucleotides match TRBD1. Germline lookup yields CDR1 SGHAT and CDR2 FQNNGV. After removal of 8 bases from V and 5 bases from J, the junction contained 18 bases not matched to a gene. The CDR3 loop spans 18 amino acids. The CDR3, as DNA: TGTGCCAGCCCACCCCCGCCGGGACAGGGAAGCAGTACCGGGGAGCTGTTTTTT. Translating it yields CASPPPPGQGSSTGELFF.

The V and J genes are TRBV18 and TRBJ1-1, with no clear D. The CDR3 has 16 residues. Trimming left V 0 bases short and J 2 bases short, with 13 bases between. The germline CDR1 and CDR2 sequences are KGHSH and LQKENI. The CDR3 bases are TGTGCCAGCTCACCACCCGGTTCGCGGGCCAACACTGAAGCTTTCTTT. Its translation is CASSPPGSRANTEAFF.

Note on this clone: At the DNA level, this CDR3 is encoded by other sequences in the same sample as well. The J gene is TRBJ2-3, the V gene TRBV9, with 9 bases matching TRBD2. Germline loops: CDR1 SGDLS, CDR2 YYNGEE. The CDR3 has 16 amino acids. The ends lost 0 bases at V and 2 bases at J; junction bases unmatched: 4. The chain's CDR3 is CASSVAAGGPTDTQYF. The CDR3 nucleotides are TGTGCCAGCAGCGTAGCGGCGGGAGGGCCCACAGATACGCAGTATTTT.

The rearrangement links TRBV2 to TRBJ2-2; D might be TRBD1 (6 bases). The CDR3 contains 14 residues. Germline lookup yields CDR1 SNHLY and CDR2 FYNNEI. Deletions cut 7 bases from V and 6 bases from J, with 15 bases between. CDR3 protein: CASTPVAGAGELFF. In DNA form, the CDR3 reads TGTGCCAGCACCCCGGTGGCAGGGGCCGGGGAGCTGTTTTTT.

V and J are TRBV5-1 and TRBJ2-3; TRBD2 might be the D (7 bases). Trimming shortened V by 2 bases and J by 1 base, and 11 bases separated the two germline ends. Germline V gives CDR1 SGHRS, CDR2 YFSETQ. This CDR3 has 15 amino acids. In DNA, the CDR3 is TGCGCCAGCAGCTTAAGGGGGGGCGGCACAGATACGCAGTATTTT. Translation gives CASSLRGGGTDTQYF.

CDR3 nucleotide sequence: TGTGCCAGCCTAGCGGCTCCCTACGAGCAGTACTTC. It codes for CASLAAPYEQYF. The chain joins TRBV2 to TRBJ2-7; 7 bases are a match to TRBD2. The ends lost 8 bases at V and 2 bases at J; junction bases unmatched: 3. Germline-derived CDR1 and CDR2 are SNHLY and FYNNEI. The CDR3 is 12 residues long.

This clone was seen a few times. This chain links TRBV2 with TRBJ1-4; TRBD1 agrees at 9 bases. The CDR3 runs 15 residues. V shed 5 bases and J 10 bases; nucleotides not matched to a gene: 11. Looked up from germline, CDR1 is SNHLY and CDR2 is FYNNEI. The CDR3 reads CASSTGTGNSRKLFF. The DNA for the CDR3 is TGTGCCAGCAGTACCGGGACAGGGAATTCCCGAAAACTGTTTTTT.

The chain uses TRBV7-8 and TRBJ1-3, with D perhaps TRBD1 (6 bases). Germline values: CDR1 SGHVS, CDR2 FQNEAQ. This CDR3 has 15 amino acids. The V end was cut by 3 bases, the J end by 1 base, with 10 bases between. The CDR3 spells CASSFHRESGNTIYF. CDR3 in DNA: TGTGCCAGCAGCTTTCACAGGGAATCTGGAAACACCATATATTTT.

The chain is built from TRBV5-1 and TRBJ2-4; no clear D. The germline CDR1 and CDR2 sequences are SGHRS and YFSETQ. The CDR3 totals 14 residues. V lost 4 bases to trimming and J lost 0 bases, with 8 bases between them. This CDR3 reads CASSLSRAKNIQYF. CDR3 in DNA: TGCGCCAGCAGCCTCTCTCGAGCCAAAAACATTCAGTACTTC.